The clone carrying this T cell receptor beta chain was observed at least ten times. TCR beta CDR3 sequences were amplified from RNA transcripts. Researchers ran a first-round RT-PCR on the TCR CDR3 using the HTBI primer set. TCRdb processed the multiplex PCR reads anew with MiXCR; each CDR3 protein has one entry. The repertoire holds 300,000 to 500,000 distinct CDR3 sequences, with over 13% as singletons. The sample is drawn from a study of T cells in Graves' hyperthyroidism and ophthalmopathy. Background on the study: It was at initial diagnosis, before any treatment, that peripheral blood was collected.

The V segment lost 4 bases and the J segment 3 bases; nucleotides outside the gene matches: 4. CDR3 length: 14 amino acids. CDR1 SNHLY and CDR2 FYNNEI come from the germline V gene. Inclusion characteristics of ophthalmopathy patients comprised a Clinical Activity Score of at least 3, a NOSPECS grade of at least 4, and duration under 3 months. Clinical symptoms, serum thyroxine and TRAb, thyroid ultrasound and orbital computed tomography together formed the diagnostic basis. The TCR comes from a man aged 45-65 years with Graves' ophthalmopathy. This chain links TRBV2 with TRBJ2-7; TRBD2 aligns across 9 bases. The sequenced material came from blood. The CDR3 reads CASSGKLAGYEQYF. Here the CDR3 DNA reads TGTGCCAGCAGTGGAAAACTAGCGGGCTACGAGCAGTACTTC.